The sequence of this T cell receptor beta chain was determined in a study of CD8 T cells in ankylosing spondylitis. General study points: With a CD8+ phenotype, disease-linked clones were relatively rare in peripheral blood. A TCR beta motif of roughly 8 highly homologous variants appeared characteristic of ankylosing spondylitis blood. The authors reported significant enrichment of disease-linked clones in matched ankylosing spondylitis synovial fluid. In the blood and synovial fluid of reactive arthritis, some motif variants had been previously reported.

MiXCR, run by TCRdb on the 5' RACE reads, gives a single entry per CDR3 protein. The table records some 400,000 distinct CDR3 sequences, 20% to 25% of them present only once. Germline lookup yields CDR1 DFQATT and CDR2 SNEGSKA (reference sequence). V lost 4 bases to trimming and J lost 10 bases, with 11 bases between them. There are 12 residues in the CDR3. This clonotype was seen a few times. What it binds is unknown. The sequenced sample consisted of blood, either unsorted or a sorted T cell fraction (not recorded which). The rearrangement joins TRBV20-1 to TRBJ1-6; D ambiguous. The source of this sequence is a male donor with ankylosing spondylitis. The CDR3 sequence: CSAKGVVSPLHF. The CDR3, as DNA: TGCAGTGCTAAAGGCGTGGTATCACCCCTCCACTTT.